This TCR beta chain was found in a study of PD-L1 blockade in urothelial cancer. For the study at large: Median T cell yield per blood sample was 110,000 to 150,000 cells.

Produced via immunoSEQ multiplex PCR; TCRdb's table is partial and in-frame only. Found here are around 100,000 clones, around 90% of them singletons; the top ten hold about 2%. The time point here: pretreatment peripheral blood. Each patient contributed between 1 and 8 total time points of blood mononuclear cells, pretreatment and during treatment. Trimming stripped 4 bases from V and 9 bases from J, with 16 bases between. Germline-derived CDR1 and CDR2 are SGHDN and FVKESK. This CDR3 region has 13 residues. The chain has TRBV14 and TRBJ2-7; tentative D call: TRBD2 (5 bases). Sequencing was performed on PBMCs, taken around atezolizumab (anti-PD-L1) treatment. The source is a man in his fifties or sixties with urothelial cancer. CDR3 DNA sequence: TGTGCCAGCAGCCGAGCGGAAGGGTTTGGGCAGTACTTC. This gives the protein CASSRAEGFGQYF.